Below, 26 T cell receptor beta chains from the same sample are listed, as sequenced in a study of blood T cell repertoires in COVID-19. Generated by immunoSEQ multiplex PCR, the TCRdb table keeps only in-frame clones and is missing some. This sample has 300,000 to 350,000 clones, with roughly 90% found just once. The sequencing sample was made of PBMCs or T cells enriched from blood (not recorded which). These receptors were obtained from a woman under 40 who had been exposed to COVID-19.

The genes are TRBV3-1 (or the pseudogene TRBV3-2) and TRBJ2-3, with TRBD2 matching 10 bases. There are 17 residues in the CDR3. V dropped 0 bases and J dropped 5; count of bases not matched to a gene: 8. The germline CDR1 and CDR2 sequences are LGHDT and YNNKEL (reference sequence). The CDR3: CASSQDGLAGVEDTQYF. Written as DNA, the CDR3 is TGTGCCAGCAGCCAAGATGGCCTAGCGGGAGTGGAAGATACGCAGTATTTT.

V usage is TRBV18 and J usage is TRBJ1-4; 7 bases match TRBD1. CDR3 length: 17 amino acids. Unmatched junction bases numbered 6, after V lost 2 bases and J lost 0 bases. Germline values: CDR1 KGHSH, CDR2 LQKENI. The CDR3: CASSPNSGQATNEKLFF. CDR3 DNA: TGTGCCAGCTCACCAAATTCCGGACAGGCAACTAATGAAAAACTGTTTTTT.

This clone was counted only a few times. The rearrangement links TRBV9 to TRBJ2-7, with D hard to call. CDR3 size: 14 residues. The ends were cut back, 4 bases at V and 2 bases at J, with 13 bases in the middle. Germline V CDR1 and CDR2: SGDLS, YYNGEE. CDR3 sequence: CASSPRFSPYEQYF. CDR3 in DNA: TGTGCCAGCAGCCCCCGTTTTTCTCCCTACGAGCAGTACTTC.

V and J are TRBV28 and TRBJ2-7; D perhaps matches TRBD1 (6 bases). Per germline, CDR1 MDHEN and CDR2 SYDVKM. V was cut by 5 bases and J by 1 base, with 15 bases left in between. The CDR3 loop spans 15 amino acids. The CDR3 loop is CASSLDTGSSYEQYF. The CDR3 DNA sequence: TGTGCCAGCAGTCTAGACACAGGGAGTTCCTACGAGCAGTACTTC.

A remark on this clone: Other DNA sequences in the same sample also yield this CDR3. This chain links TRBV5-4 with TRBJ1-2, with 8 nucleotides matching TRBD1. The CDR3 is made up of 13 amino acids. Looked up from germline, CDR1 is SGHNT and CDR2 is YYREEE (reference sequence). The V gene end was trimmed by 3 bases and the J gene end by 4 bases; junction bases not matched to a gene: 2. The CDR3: CASSYDRGYGYTF. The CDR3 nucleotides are TGTGCCAGCAGCTACGACAGGGGCTATGGCTACACCTTC.

The CDR3 sequence: CASSPAAELNYGYTF. The DNA of the CDR3 is TGTGCCAGCTCACCGGCGGCAGAACTTAACTATGGCTACACCTTC. V gene TRBV18 combines with J gene TRBJ1-2; no clear D. The length of the CDR3 is 15 residues. The germline V and J ends were trimmed by 3 bases and 1 base, with 12 bases remaining between them. Germline V CDR1 and CDR2: KGHSH, LQKENI.

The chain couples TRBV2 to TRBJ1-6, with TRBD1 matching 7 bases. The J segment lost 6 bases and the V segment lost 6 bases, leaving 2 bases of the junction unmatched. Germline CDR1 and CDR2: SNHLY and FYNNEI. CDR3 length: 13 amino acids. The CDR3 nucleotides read TGTGCCAGCAGGGGACAGCCTAATTCACCCCTCCACTTT. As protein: CASRGQPNSPLHF.

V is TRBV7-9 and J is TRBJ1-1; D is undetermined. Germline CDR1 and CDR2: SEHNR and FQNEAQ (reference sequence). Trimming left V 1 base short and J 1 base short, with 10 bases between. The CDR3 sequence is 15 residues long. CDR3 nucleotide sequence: TGTGCCAGCAGCTTAGGAGTCGCAGGGAACACTGAAGCTTTCTTT. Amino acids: CASSLGVAGNTEAFF.

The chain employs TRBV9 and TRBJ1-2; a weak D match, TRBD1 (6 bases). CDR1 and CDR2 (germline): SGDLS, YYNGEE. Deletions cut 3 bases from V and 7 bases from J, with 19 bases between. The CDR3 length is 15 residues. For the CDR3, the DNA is TGTGCCAGCAGCGCTAGTGGGGGCCCTGGGGGTGGCTACACCTTC. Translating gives CASSASGGPGGGYTF.

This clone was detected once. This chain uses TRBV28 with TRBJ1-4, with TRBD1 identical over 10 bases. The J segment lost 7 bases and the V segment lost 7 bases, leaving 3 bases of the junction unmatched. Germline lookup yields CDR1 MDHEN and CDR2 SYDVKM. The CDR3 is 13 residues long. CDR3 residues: CASTTGGREKLFF. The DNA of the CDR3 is TGTGCCAGCACGACAGGGGGCCGTGAAAAACTGTTTTTT.

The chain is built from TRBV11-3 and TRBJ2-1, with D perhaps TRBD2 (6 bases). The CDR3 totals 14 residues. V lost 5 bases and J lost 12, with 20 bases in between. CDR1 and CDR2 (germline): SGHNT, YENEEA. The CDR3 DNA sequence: TGTGCCAGCAGCCCCAGCCCCGGGAGTGGGCGGCAGTTCTTC. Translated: CASSPSPGSGRQFF.

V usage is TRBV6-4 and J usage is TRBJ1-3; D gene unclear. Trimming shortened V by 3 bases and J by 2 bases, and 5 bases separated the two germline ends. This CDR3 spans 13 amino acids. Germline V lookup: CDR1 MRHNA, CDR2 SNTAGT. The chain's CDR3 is CASSEQAGNTIYF. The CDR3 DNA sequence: TGTGCCAGCAGTGAGCAGGCTGGAAACACCATATATTTT.

Written as DNA, the CDR3 is TGTGCCAGCAGCCGCACGACTAGCGATCTTCACTCTGGGGCCAACGTCCTGACTTTC. This codes for CASSRTTSDLHSGANVLTF. The rearrangement uses TRBV3-1 (or the pseudogene TRBV3-2) and TRBJ2-6, with 8 nucleotides matching TRBD2. The ends lost 4 bases at V and 0 bases at J; junction bases unmatched: 11. Germline V gene data show CDR1 as LGHDT and CDR2 as YNNKEL (reference sequence). The CDR3 consists of 19 residues.

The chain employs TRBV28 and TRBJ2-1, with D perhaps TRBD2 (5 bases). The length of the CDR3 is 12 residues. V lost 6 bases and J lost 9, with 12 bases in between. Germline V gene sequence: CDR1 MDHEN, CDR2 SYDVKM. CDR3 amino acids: CASSLTRSEQFF. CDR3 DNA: TGTGCCAGCAGCCTCACTAGGAGTGAGCAGTTCTTC.

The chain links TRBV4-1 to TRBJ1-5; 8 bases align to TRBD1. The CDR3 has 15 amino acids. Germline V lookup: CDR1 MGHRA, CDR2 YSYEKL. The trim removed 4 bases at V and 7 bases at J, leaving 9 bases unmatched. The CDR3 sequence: CASSLDRASWQPQHF. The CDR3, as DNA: TGCGCCAGCAGCCTGGACAGGGCGTCGTGGCAGCCCCAGCATTTT.

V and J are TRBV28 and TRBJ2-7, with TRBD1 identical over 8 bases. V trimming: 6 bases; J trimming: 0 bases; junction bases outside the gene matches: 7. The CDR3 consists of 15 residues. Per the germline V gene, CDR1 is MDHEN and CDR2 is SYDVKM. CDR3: CASRPGQVISYEQYF. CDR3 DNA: TGTGCCAGCAGGCCGGGACAGGTGATCTCCTACGAGCAGTACTTC.

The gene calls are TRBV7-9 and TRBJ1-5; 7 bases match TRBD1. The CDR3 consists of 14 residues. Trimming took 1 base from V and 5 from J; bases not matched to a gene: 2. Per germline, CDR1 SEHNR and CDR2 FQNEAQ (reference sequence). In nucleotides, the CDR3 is TGTGCCAGCAGCTTAGGGGGACAGCATCAGCCCCAGCATTTT. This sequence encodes CASSLGGQHQPQHF.

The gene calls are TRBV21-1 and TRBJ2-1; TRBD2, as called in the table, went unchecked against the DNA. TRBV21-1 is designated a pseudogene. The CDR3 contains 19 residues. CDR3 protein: CASSKPPGLRLASYNEQFF. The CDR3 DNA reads TGTGCCAGCAGCAAACCCCCGGGGCTTAGACTAGCGTCTTACAATGAGCAGTTCTTC.

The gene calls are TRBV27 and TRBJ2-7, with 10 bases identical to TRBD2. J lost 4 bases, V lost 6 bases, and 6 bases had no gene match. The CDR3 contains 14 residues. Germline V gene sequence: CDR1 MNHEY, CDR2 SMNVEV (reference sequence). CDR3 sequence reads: CASRQREGGYEQYF. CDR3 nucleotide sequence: TGTGCCAGCAGGCAGCGGGAGGGAGGGTACGAGCAGTACTTC.

The chain's CDR3 is CASSQEGMNTEAFF. CDR3 in DNA: TGTGCCAGCAGCCAGGAGGGGATGAACACTGAAGCTTTCTTT. This rearrangement joins TRBV6-5 to TRBJ1-1, with D possibly matching TRBD1 (5 bases). V was pared by 6 bases and J by 0 bases, with 11 bases between. In germline, CDR1 is MNHEY, CDR2 SVGAGI. The CDR3 covers 14 residues.

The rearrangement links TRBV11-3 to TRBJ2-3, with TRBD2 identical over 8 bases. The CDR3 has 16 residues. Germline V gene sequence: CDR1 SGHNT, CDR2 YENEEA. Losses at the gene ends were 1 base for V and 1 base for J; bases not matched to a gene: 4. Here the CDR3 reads CASSLGLREGTDTQYF. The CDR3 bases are TGTGCCAGCAGCTTAGGTTTGCGGGAGGGCACAGATACGCAGTATTTT.

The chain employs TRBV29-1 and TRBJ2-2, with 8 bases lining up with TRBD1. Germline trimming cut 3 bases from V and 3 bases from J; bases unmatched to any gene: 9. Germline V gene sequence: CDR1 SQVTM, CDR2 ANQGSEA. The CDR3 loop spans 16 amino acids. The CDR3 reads CSVEDRAEWDTGELFF. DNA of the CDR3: TGCAGCGTTGAGGACAGGGCGGAATGGGACACCGGGGAGCTGTTTTTT.

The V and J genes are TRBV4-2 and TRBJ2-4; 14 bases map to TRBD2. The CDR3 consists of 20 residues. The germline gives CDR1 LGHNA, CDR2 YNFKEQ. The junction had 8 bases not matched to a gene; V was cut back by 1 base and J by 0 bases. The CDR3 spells CASSQGGTSGRELAKNIQYF. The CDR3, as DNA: TGTGCCAGCAGCCAAGGGGGGACTAGCGGGAGAGAACTAGCCAAAAACATTCAGTACTTC.

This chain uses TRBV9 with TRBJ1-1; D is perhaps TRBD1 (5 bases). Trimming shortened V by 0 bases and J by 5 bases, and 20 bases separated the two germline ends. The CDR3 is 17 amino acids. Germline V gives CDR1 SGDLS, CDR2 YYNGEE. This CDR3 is CASSVELFGGKGTEAFF. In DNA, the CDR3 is TGTGCCAGCAGCGTAGAACTTTTTGGTGGCAAGGGGACTGAAGCTTTCTTT.

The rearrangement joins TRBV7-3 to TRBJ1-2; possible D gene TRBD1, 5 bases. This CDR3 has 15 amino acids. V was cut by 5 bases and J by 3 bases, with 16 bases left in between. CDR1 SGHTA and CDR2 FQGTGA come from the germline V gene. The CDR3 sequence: CASSPGSGPDYGYTF. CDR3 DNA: TGTGCCAGCAGCCCAGGGTCGGGTCCGGACTATGGCTACACCTTC. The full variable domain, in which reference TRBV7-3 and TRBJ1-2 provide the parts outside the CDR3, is GAGVSQTPSNKVTEKGKYVELRCDPISGHTALYWYRQSLGQGPEFLIYFQGTGAADDSGLPNDRFFAVRPEGSVSTLKIQRTERGDSAVYLCASSPGSGPDYGYTFGSGTRLTVV.

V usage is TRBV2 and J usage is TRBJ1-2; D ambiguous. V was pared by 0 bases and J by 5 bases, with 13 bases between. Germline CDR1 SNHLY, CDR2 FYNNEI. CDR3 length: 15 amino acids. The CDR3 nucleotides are TGTGCCAGCAGTGAAGCCAAAGGGCGGGTTTATGGCTACACCTTC. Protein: CASSEAKGRVYGYTF.